This TCR beta chain was sequenced during a study of blood T cell repertoires in COVID-19 (dated by TCRdb to between 2020 and 2021). At the level of the whole study: The collaborator samples originated in the United States, Italy and Spain and spanned the acute and convalescent phases of COVID-19. The material from the prospective study consisted of cDNA or gDNA derived from T cells, B-cell-depleted T cells, or PBMCs. Deeply sampled blood TCRbeta repertoires from subjects exposed to, actively infected with, or recovered from COVID-19 were included in the dataset. A freely available public database, intended as a resource for researchers studying the immune response to SARS-CoV-2, is where the repertoires were released. The samples were drawn from the first 160 participants of the ongoing ImmuneRACE study and from under 1,500 subjects provided by 6 global collaborators. Nearly every sample came with metadata listing a de-identified subject ID, COVID-19 status, age in years and sex. HLA class I and class II types, where available, came from metadata supplied by the sample provider rather than from assay-based typing.

Study-wide conclusions, independent of this receptor: The amount of clinical and demographic metadata varied by source and participant and was provided uncurated.

In Seattle, one collaborating source enrolled patients while the infection was active and tracked those patients longitudinally over the course of disease. The collaborating institutions used their own protocols to collect whole blood in K2EDTA tubes. For TCRbeta analysis, collaborators shipped samples as frozen whole blood, isolated PBMCs, or DNA extracted from either of those sample types. Details on this clone: The specificity of this receptor is unknown. No qualities accompany the bases; no much larger clone lies one base away.

The CDR3, cysteine through phenylalanine, is 16 amino acids long. The DNA shown is the 48-base CDR3, in frame from base 1. V and J lose 1 base and 3 bases, and a span of 15 bases separates them. CDR1 and CDR2 (LGHNA, YSLEER) derive from the germline V gene. The immunoSEQ Assay, a bias-controlled multiplex PCR, was used to amplify TCRbeta CDR3 regions from genomic DNA. The authors' pipeline ran thus. Nucleated cell counts per sample were estimated from amplification of reference gene primers within the assay. To quantify the absolute abundance of each unique TCRbeta CDR3 rearrangement, sequence reads were collapsed and filtered. For each sample, productive Simpson clonality was calculated as the square root of Simpson's diversity index over productive rearrangements. Entries here come from immuneACCESS through TCRdb and include only in-frame sequences with V and J called. Some clones fail to appear in such tables; in the studies checked, an unresolved V gene covers under half of the shortfall, and the cause of the remainder is unknown. V and J calls and clone size are those listed in that table; D and trimming were worked out from the DNA. The sample table holds 350,000 to 400,000 clones, of which approximately 88% were seen once. In total, the top ten clones hold 3% of the sample.

The V and J genes are TRBV4-3 and TRBJ2-5; too little of a D gene remains to name it. Input material: peripheral blood. The sequence was obtained from a woman aged 25 to 39 with COVID-19, enrolled during active disease. The DNA reads TGCGCCAGCAGCCAAGGATTAAAACAGTACAAAGAGACCCAGTACTTC. Its translation is CASSQGLKQYKETQYF.